Below, one T cell receptor beta chain is given with its context. Its antigen remains unidentified. Germline values: CDR1 ENHRY, CDR2 SYGVKD. The CDR3 is made up of 14 amino acids. The V gene lost 7 bases and the J gene lost 3 bases, with 16 bases spanning the gap. The sample comes from a study of T cell repertoires in cytomegalovirus infection. Looking at the study overall: It was recently identified HLA-C-restricted and well-studied HLA-B-restricted CMV epitopes that the study used. Public TCR beta signatures indicated both CMV infection and matching HLA type. Study observations and caveats: CMV carriers with the relevant HLA were identified by cumulative public TCR beta family frequency. There were HLA-C-restricted CMV-specific TCR beta clonotypes dominating the ex vivo response.

TCRdb called the reads again in MiXCR, with one record for every CDR3 protein. Of around 540,000 distinct CDR3 sequences listed, more than 30% are singletons. The TCR comes from a human donor in good health (CMV status not recorded). Some clones in this sample may be carry-over from other donors' samples. The chain combines TRBV10-3 with TRBJ2-7; perhaps TRBD2 as D (5 bases). The material was cultured PBMCs, obtained from culture after CMV antigen stimulation. CDR3 sequence (DNA): TGTGCCATCACTCCGGAGCTGGGAGACTACGAGCAGTACTTC. Translating it yields CAITPELGDYEQYF.